Shown below are 17 T cell receptor beta chains from a single sample sequenced in a study of regulatory T cells in long-lasting Graves disease. Time point noted: persistent/refractory GD, antithyroid drugs over 5 years with positive TRAb. The TCR library was made from RNA that had been extracted from PBMCs in TRIzol. Researchers made TCR beta libraries by using iRepertoire HTBI primers and running Arm-PCR on CDR3 regions. TCRdb re-called the multiplex PCR reads with MiXCR, one entry per CDR3 protein. Of 500,000 to 800,000 distinct CDR3 sequences detected, around 30% appear once; the ten largest clones hold 40% to 50%. This material consisted of peripheral blood mononuclear cells (PBMCs), taken when the disease was refractory, from a patient treated with antithyroid drugs. These TCRs come from a female donor with Graves disease.

Many counts were recorded for this clonotype. This sequence joins TRBV7-2 and TRBJ2-7; D call uncertain. Per the germline V gene, CDR1 is SGHTA and CDR2 is FQGNSA. V dropped 2 bases and J dropped 0 bases, with 11 bases sitting between them. CDR3 length: 15 residues. This CDR3 is CASSLTRGGSYEQYF. The CDR3 DNA sequence: TGTGCCAGCAGCTTAACCCGCGGCGGCTCCTACGAGCAGTACTTC.

As to this clonotype: A read error is possible here, since a much larger clone lies one base away. The chain uses TRBV2 and TRBJ1-5; no reliable D call. V gave up 8 bases and J gave up 2 bases, with 7 bases separating them. The CDR3 runs 12 residues. In germline, CDR1 is SNHLY, CDR2 FYNNEI. In DNA, the CDR3 is TGTGCCAGCTGTCCGGGCAATCAGCCCCAGCATTTT. Its protein is CASCPGNQPQHF.

The gene calls are TRBV5-5 and TRBJ1-1, with D possibly being TRBD1 (5 bases). The CDR3 runs to 15 residues. CDR1 and CDR2 from the germline V gene are SGHKS and YYEKEE (reference sequence). V shed 2 bases and J shed 0 bases, with 11 bases lying between them. The CDR3 is CASSFGALVNTEAFF. CDR3 bases: TGTGCCAGCAGCTTTGGGGCGCTAGTGAACACTGAAGCTTTCTTT.

The V and J genes are TRBV6-6 and TRBJ1-1, with 12 bases fitting TRBD1. Germline V gene sequence: CDR1 MNHNY, CDR2 SVGAGI (reference sequence). This CDR3 is 16 amino acids long. V dropped 0 bases and J dropped 6; count of bases not matched to a gene: 5. In DNA form, the CDR3 reads TGTGCCAGCAGTTACTCGGGACAGGGGGCGCACGCTGAAGCTTTCTTT. Translating it yields CASSYSGQGAHAEAFF.

This clonotype showed up many times. The CDR3 spells CASSLEVASYEQYF. As DNA, the CDR3 is TGTGCCAGCAGCTTAGAGGTGGCTAGCTACGAGCAGTACTTC. This chain uses TRBV11-2 with TRBJ2-7, with no clear D. The CDR3 has 14 amino acids. V dropped 0 bases and J dropped 3 bases, with 9 bases sitting between them. Germline CDR1 SGHAT, CDR2 FQNNGV. The variable domain in full, completed from reference TRBV11-2 and TRBJ2-7, reads EAGVAQSPRYKIIEKRQSVAFWCNPISGHATLYWYQQILGQGPKLLIQFQNNGVVDDSQLPKDRFSAERLKGVDSTLKIQPAKLEDSAVYLCASSLEVASYEQYFGPGTRLTVT.

The rearrangement joins TRBV6-5 to TRBJ2-4; 9 nucleotides match TRBD1. V shed 2 bases and J 10 bases; nucleotides not matched to a gene: 3. Per the germline V gene, CDR1 is MNHEY and CDR2 is SVGAGI. CDR3 length equals 13 residues. CDR3 protein: CASSYPGQGIQYF. CDR3 DNA: TGTGCCAGCAGTTACCCGGGACAGGGTATTCAGTACTTC.

In its sample, this clonotype was seen many times. J is TRBJ1-1 and V is TRBV7-9; no firm D call. The CDR3 extends over 14 amino acids. V gave up 2 bases and J gave up 1 base, with 8 bases separating them. Germline values: CDR1 SEHNR, CDR2 FQNEAQ (reference sequence). This CDR3 is CASSLTSENTEAFF. CDR3 bases: TGTGCCAGCAGCTTAACCAGTGAGAACACTGAAGCTTTCTTT.

This clonotype was detected only a few times. The chain has TRBV7-8 and TRBJ1-5; weak D call: TRBD1 (6 bases). Trimming removed 5 bases at V and 0 bases at J, with 11 bases between. The CDR3 runs 15 residues. CDR1 SGHVS and CDR2 FQNEAQ come from the germline V gene. The CDR3 protein is CASSPGQDSNQPQHF. The CDR3 DNA reads as TGTGCCAGCAGCCCGGGACAAGATAGCAATCAGCCCCAGCATTTT.

This clonotype came up a few times. The CDR3 protein is CASSEPGTGKDQPQHF. In DNA form, the CDR3 reads TGTGCCAGCAGTGAACCAGGTACAGGGAAGGATCAGCCCCAGCATTTT. V is TRBV25-1 and J is TRBJ1-5; D may be TRBD1 (6 bases). The CDR3 contains 16 residues. V shed 2 bases and J shed 5 bases, with 16 bases lying between them. Germline assignment: CDR1 MGHDK and CDR2 SYGVNS. Full variable domain (missing parts from reference TRBV25-1 and TRBJ1-5): EADIYQTPRYLVIGTGKKITLECSQTMGHDKMYWYQQDPGMELHLIHYSYGVNSTEKGDLSSESTVSRIRTEHFPLTLESARPSHTSQYLCASSEPGTGKDQPQHFGDGTRLSIL.

This clonotype was seen many times. The CDR3 region has the DNA TGTGCCAGCAGTTTAGTAATGGGGGGAGAGACCCAGTACTTC. Protein sequence: CASSLVMGGETQYF. The rearrangement links TRBV27 to TRBJ2-5; possible D gene TRBD2, 6 bases. V was clipped by 2 bases and J by 4 bases, with 11 bases between them. CDR1 and CDR2 from the germline V gene are MNHEY and SMNVEV (reference sequence). CDR3 length: 14 amino acids.

This chain joins TRBV6-2 or TRBV6-3 and TRBJ2-7; tentatively, D is TRBD2 (7 bases). The V gene lost 4 bases and the J gene lost 3 bases, with 13 bases spanning the gap. Per the germline V gene, CDR1 is MNHEY and CDR2 is SVGEGT. The CDR3 contains 14 residues. The DNA of the CDR3 is TGTGCCAGCAGTTCCAGGGGAGGGGGCTACGAGCAGTACTTC. Translating it yields CASSSRGGGYEQYF.

This clonotype was counted between two and nine times. J is TRBJ1-1 and V is TRBV19; no reliable D call. Deletions cut 5 bases from V and 1 base from J, with 11 bases between. The CDR3 extends over 14 amino acids. The V gene's germline CDR1 is LNHDA and CDR2 SQIVND (reference sequence). The CDR3 coding sequence is TGTGCCAGTAGTTCATCGACCCCGAACACTGAAGCTTTCTTT. Translating gives CASSSSTPNTEAFF.

The chain carries TRBV12-3 or TRBV12-4 and TRBJ1-2, with 9 bases lining up with TRBD1. Losses at the gene ends were 5 bases for V and 4 bases for J; bases not matched to a gene: 8. The length of the CDR3 is 15 residues. CDR3: CASSITGGGSYGYTF. In DNA form, the CDR3 reads TGTGCCAGCAGTATAACAGGGGGCGGGTCCTATGGCTACACCTTC.

V usage is TRBV5-1 and J usage is TRBJ2-5; D possibly corresponds to TRBD1 (5 bases). Between the trimmed V and J ends, which lost 1 base and 1 base, there was a span of 11 bases. Germline V CDR1 and CDR2: SGHRS, YFSETQ. The CDR3 runs 15 residues. CDR3 protein: CASSLSQGPQETQYF. The CDR3 DNA is TGCGCCAGCAGCTTGTCCCAGGGTCCCCAAGAGACCCAGTACTTC.

In its sample, this clonotype was seen many times. The chain joins TRBV3-1 to TRBJ2-5; D is unresolved. Trimming took off 2 bases at V and 7 bases at J, with 8 bases between the two ends. CDR1 LGHDT and CDR2 YNNKEL come from the germline V gene (reference sequence). CDR3 size: 12 residues. In DNA form, the CDR3 reads TGTGCCAGCAGCCAACCCGACGGGACCCAGTACTTC. Its protein product is CASSQPDGTQYF.

The gene calls are TRBV29-1 and TRBJ1-1; possible D gene TRBD1, 6 bases. The CDR3 totals 14 residues. The V and J ends lost 2 bases and 1 base respectively, with 11 bases between them. Germline assignment: CDR1 SQVTM and CDR2 ANQGSEA. The CDR3: CSVERLRGNTEAFF. As DNA, the CDR3 is TGCAGCGTTGAAAGGCTCAGGGGGAACACTGAAGCTTTCTTT.

This rearrangement joins TRBV6-2 or TRBV6-3 to TRBJ2-7; D call uncertain. The CDR3 is 18 amino acids. The V gene's germline CDR1 is MNHEY and CDR2 SVGEGT. V lost 0 bases and J 4 bases, leaving 22 bases between the germline ends. In DNA, the CDR3 is TGTGCCAGCAGTTACTCGAACGCCGCACGGTACCCACCTTACGAGCAGTACTTC. Translating gives CASSYSNAARYPPYEQYF.